This T cell receptor beta chain was identified in a study of cytomegalovirus exposure and HLA in healthy donors. For the study at large: Most donors, about 82% of a few hundred genotyped, fell in the Caucasian-associated ancestry cluster. Broader study findings: Immune exposure information comprised only CMV serostatus. It was reported that the classifier diagnosed cytomegalovirus status with high specificity and sensitivity in both the original and validation cohorts.

This clone was recorded a few times. Its antigen remains unknown. This PCR relied on a set of 60 Vbeta primers and 13 Jbeta primers. Per the original data handling: An analysis that came later counted 60 million to 80 million unique TCR beta chains, approximately 9.9 million shared. Here immunoSEQ multiplex PCR was the method, and the copy in TCRdb shows in-frame clones only, minus some. The DNA was the basis for D and trimming; V, J and clone size are from that table. The table has around 100,000 clones, 9.5% to 13% seen once. The TCR sequence derives from a man aged 40-55 years in good health and CMV-seropositive. Material: PBMCs.

The CDR3 spells CASGPFPGAGGYTF. The CDR3 coding sequence is TGTGCTAGCGGACCATTCCCAGGGGCTGGTGGCTACACCTTC. This chain uses TRBV12-5 with TRBJ1-2, with a tentative D call TRBD1 (6 bases). This CDR3 comprises 14 residues. Trimming pared 9 bases from V and 7 bases from J, leaving 21 bases between. The V gene's germline CDR1 is LGHNT and CDR2 FRNRAP.